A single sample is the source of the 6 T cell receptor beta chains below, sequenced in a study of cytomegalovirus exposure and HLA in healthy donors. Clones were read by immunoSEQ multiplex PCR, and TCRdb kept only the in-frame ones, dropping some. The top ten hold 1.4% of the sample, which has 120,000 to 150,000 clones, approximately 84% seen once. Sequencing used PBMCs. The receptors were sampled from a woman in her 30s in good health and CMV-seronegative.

CDR3 coding DNA: TGTGCCAGCAGATCAGCCTACGAGCAGTACTTC. Its protein is CASRSAYEQYF. This chain links TRBV2 with TRBJ2-7; D unclear. The V gene lost 6 bases and the J gene lost 2 bases, with 5 bases spanning the gap. Germline V lookup: CDR1 SNHLY, CDR2 FYNNEI. The length of the CDR3 is 11 residues.

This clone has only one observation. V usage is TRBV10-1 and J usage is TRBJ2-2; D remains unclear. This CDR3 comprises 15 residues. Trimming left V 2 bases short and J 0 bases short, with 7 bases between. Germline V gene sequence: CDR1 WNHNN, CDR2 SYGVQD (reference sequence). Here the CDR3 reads CASSEAGTNTGELFF. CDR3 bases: TGCGCCAGCAGTGAGGCAGGAACGAACACCGGGGAGCTGTTTTTT.

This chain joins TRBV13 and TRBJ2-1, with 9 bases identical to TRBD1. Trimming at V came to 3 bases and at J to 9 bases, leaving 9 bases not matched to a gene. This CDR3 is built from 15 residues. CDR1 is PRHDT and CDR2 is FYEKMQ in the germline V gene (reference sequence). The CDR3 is CASSLGDRVGSEQFF. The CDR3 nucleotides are TGTGCCAGCAGCTTGGGGGACAGGGTCGGTAGTGAGCAGTTCTTC. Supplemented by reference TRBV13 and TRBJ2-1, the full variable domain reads AAGVIQSPRHLIKEKRETATLKCYPIPRHDTVYWYQQGPGQDPQFLISFYEKMQSDKGSIPDRFSAQQFSDYHSELNMSSLELGDSALYFCASSLGDRVGSEQFFGPGTRLTVL.

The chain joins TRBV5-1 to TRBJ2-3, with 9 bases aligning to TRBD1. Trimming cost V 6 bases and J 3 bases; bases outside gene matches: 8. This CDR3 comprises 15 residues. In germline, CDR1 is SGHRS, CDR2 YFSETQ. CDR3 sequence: CASNIGTGRTDTQYF. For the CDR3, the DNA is TGCGCCAGCAACATCGGGACAGGGAGGACAGATACGCAGTATTTT.

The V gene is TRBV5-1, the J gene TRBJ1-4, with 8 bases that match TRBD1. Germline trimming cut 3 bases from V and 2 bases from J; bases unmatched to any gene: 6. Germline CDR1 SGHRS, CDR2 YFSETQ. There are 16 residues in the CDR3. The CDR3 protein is CASSSQGAGTNEKLFF. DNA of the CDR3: TGCGCCAGCAGCTCGCAGGGGGCGGGCACTAATGAAAAACTGTTTTTT.

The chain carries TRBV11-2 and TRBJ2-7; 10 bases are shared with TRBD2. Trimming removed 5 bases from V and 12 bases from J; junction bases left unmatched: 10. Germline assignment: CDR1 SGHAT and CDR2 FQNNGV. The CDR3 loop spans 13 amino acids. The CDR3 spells CASSPTSGVQGYF. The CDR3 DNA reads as TGTGCCAGCAGCCCAACTAGCGGGGTCCAGGGGTACTTC.